The sequence of this T cell receptor (beta chain) was determined in a study of blood T cell repertoires in COVID-19 (dated by TCRdb to about 2020). About the study as a whole: Collaborator samples came from the United States, Italy and Spain and covered acute and convalescent phases of COVID-19. The prospective study material was composed of cDNA or gDNA derived from T cells, B-cell-depleted T cells, or PBMCs. Subjects who had been exposed to COVID-19, were actively infected with it, or had recovered from it provided the deeply sampled blood TCRbeta repertoires that made up the dataset. The repertoires were released in a freely available public database intended as a resource for research on the immune response to SARS-CoV-2. Samples were obtained from the ongoing ImmuneRACE study (first 160 participants) and from 1,254 subjects provided by 6 global collaborators. Nearly every sample came with metadata listing a de-identified subject ID, COVID-19 status, age in years and sex. Where available, HLA class I and class II types were taken from metadata supplied by the sample provider and were not determined by assay-based typing. Study-wide findings and limitations: The quantity of clinical and demographic metadata differed by source and by participant and was supplied without curation.

A word on this clone: Its specific antigen is unknown. Base qualities were left out, and no much larger clone turns up one base away.

Trimming removed 3 bases from V and 1 base from J, leaving 6 bases between the germline ends. The CDR3 runs 13 amino acids, cysteine and phenylalanine included. Of the read, only the CDR3 DNA is kept; its 39 bases are in frame from base 1. The germline V gene provides CDR1 SGHVS and CDR2 FQNEAQ. Collaborating institutions collected whole blood in K2EDTA tubes following their own protocols. Collaborator samples were shipped for TCRbeta analysis as frozen whole blood, isolated PBMCs, or DNA extracted from either sample type. TCRbeta CDR3 regions were amplified from genomic DNA by means of the immunoSEQ Assay, a bias-controlled multiplex PCR. The original pipeline was this. The number of nucleated cells in each sample was estimated by amplification of reference gene primers within the assay. To quantify the absolute abundance of each unique TCRbeta CDR3 rearrangement, sequence reads were collapsed and filtered. Productive Simpson clonality was computed per sample as the square root of Simpson's diversity index over productive rearrangements. TCRdb took this table from immuneACCESS and kept in-frame rearrangements with V and J called. Such tables lack part of the clones; where checked against another copy, unresolved V genes explain under half of the gap, and the rest is unexplained. The V and J calls and the clone size are those of that table, but D and trimming were determined from the DNA. This sample lists about 40,000 clones; roughly nine tenths were detected once. Roughly 12% of the sample rests with the top ten.

The chain is encoded by TRBV7-8 joined to TRBJ2-5; confidence is insufficient to name the D gene. This clonotype was obtained from a man between 65 and 85 years old with acute or convalescent COVID-19. Material for sequencing was peripheral blood. For the CDR3, the sequence is CASSFRVQETQYF. The nucleotide sequence reads as follows: TGTGCCAGCAGCTTCCGGGTCCAAGAGACCCAGTACTTC.